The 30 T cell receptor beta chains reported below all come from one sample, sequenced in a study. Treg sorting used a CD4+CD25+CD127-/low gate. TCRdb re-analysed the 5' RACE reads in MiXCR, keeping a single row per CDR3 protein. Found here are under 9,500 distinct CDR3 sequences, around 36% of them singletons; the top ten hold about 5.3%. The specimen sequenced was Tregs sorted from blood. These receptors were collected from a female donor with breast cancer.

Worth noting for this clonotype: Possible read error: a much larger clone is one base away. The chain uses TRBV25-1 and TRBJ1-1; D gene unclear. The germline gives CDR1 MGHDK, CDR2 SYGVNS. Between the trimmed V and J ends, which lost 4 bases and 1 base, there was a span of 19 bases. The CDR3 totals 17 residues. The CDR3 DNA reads TGTGCCAGCAGTGTAACGGCCCCCCAGAGCGGGAACACTGAAGCTTTCTTT. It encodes CASSVTAPQSGNTEAFF.

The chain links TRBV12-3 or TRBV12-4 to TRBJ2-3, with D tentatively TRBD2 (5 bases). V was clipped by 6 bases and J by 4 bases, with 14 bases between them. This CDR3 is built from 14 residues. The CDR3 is CASSHIEGADTQYF. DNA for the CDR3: TGTGCCAGCAGCCACATAGAGGGAGCAGATACGCAGTATTTT.

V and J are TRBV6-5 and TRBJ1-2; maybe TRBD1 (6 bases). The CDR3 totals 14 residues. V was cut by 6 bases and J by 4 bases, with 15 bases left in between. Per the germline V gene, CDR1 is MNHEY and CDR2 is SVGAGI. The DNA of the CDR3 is TGTGCCAGCAGCCCGGGGGCCAGCCTCTATGGCTACACCTTC. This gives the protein CASSPGASLYGYTF.

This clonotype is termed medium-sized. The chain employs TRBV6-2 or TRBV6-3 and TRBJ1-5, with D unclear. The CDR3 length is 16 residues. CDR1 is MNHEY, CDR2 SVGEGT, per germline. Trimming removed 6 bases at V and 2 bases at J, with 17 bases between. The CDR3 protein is CASRYGLLGGNQPQHF. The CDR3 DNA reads TGTGCCAGCAGGTATGGGCTCCTCGGGGGCAATCAGCCCCAGCATTTT.

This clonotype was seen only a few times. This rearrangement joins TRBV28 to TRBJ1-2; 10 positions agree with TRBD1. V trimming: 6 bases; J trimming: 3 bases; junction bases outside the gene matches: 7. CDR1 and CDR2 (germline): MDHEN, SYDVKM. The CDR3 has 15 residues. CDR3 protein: CASRSTGGADYGYTF. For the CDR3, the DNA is TGTGCCAGCAGGTCGACAGGGGGCGCCGACTATGGCTACACCTTC.

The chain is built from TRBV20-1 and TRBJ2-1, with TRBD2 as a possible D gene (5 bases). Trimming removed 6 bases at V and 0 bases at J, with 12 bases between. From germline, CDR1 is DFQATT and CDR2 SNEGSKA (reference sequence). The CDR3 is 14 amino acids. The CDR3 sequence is CSAEGLASYNEQFF. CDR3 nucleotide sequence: TGCAGTGCCGAAGGACTCGCCTCCTACAATGAGCAGTTCTTC.

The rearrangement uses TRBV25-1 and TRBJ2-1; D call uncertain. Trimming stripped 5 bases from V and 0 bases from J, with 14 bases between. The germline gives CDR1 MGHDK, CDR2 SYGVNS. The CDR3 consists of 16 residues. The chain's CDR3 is CASSPWTESSYNEQFF. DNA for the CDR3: TGTGCCAGCAGTCCTTGGACCGAAAGCTCCTACAATGAGCAGTTCTTC.

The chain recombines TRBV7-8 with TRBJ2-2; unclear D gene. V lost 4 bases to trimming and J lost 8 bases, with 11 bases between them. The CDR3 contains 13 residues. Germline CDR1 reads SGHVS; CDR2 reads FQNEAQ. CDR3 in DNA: TGTGCCAGCAGCTACCAGATATGGGGGGAGCTGTTTTTT. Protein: CASSYQIWGELFF.

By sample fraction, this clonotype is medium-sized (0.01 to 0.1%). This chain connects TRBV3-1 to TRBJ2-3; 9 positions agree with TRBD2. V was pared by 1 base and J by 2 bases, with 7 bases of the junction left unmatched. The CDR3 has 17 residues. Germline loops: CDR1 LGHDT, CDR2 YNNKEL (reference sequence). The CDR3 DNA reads TGTGCCAGCAGCCAAGCCTCACTAGCGGGTTACACAGATACGCAGTATTTT. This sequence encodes CASSQASLAGYTDTQYF.

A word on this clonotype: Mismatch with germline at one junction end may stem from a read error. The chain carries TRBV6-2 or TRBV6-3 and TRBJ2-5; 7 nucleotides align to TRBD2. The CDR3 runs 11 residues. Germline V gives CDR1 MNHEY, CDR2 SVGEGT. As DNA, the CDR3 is TGTACCAGCAGGGACTACGAGACCCAGTACTTC. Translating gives CTSRDYETQYF.

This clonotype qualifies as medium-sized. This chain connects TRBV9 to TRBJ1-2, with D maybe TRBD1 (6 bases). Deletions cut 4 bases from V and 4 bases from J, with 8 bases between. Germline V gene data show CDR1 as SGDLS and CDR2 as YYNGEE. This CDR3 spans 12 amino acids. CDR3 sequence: CASSTQGYGYTF. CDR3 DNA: TGTGCCAGCAGCACACAGGGCTATGGCTACACCTTC.

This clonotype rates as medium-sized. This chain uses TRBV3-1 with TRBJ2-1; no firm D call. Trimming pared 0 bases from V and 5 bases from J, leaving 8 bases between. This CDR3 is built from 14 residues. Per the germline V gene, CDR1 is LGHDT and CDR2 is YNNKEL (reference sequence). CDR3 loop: CASSQDRSNNEQFF. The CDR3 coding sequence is TGTGCCAGCAGCCAAGATCGTTCCAACAATGAGCAGTTCTTC.

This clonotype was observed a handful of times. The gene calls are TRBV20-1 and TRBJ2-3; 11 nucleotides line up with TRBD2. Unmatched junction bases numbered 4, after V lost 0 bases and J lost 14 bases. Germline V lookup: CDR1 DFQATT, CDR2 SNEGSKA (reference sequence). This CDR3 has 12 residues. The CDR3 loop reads CSARDLAGGRYF. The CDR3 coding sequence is TGCAGTGCTAGAGATCTAGCGGGAGGAAGGTATTTT.

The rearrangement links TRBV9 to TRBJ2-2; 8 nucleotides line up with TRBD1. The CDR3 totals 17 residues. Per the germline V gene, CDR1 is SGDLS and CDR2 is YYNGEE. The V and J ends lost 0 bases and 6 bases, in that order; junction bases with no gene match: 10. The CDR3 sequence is CASSVDIRTGRAGELFF. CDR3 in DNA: TGTGCCAGCAGCGTAGATATTCGGACAGGGCGCGCCGGGGAGCTGTTTTTT.

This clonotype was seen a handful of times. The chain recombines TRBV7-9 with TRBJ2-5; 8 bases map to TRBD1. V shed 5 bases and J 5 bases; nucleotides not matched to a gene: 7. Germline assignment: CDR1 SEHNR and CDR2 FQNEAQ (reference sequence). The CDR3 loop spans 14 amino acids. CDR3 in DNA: TGTGCCAGCAGCCCGACAGGGGTATGGGAGACCCAGTACTTC. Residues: CASSPTGVWETQYF.

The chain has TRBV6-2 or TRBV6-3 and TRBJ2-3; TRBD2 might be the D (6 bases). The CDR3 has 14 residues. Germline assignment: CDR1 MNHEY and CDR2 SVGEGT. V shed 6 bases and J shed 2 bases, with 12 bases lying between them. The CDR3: CASRPGGATDTQYF. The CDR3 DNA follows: TGTGCCAGCAGACCCGGGGGAGCCACAGATACGCAGTATTTT.

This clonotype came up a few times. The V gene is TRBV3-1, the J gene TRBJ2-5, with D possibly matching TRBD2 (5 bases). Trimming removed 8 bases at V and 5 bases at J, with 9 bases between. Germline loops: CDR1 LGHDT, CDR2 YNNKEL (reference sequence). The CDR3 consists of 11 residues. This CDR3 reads CASERGETQYF. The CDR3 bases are TGTGCCAGCGAAAGAGGGGAGACCCAGTACTTC.

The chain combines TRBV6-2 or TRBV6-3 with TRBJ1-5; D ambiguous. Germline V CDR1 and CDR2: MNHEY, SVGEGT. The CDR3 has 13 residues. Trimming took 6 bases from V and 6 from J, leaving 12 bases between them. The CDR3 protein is CASRDPGSQPQHF. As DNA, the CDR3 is TGTGCCAGCAGAGACCCGGGTTCTCAGCCCCAGCATTTT.

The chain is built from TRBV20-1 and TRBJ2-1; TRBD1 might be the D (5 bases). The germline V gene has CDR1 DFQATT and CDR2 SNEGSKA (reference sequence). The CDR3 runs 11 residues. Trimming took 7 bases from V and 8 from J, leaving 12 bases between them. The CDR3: CSVRQGYEQFF. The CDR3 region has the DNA TGCAGTGTGCGGCAGGGCTATGAGCAGTTCTTC.

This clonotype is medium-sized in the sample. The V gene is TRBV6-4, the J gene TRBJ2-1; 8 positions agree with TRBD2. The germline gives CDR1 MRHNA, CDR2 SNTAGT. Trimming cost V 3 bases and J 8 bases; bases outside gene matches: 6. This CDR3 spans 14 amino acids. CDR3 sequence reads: CASSEAGEGDEQFF. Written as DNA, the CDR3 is TGTGCCAGCAGTGAAGCGGGAGAAGGGGATGAGCAGTTCTTC.

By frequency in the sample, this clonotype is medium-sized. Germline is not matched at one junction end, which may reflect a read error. The CDR3 protein is CSARDLNGRRLADQETQYF. The CDR3, as DNA: TGCAGTGCAAGAGATCTCAACGGACGGAGACTAGCGGATCAAGAGACCCAGTACTTC. The chain carries TRBV20-1 and TRBJ2-5; 9 bases match TRBD2. Germline V gene sequence: CDR1 DFQATT, CDR2 SNEGSKA (reference sequence). The CDR3 is 19 amino acids.

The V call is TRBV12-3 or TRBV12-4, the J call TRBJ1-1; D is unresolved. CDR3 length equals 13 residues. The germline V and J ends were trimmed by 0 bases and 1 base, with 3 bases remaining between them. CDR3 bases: TGTGCCAGCAGTTTAGCGGAGAACACTGAAGCTTTCTTT. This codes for CASSLAENTEAFF.

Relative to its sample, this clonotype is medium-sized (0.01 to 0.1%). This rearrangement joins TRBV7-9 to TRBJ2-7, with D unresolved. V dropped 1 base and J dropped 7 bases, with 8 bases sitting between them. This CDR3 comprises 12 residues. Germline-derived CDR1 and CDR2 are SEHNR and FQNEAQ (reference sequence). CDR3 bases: TGTGCCAGCAGCTTAGATTGGTTAGAGCAGTACTTC. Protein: CASSLDWLEQYF.

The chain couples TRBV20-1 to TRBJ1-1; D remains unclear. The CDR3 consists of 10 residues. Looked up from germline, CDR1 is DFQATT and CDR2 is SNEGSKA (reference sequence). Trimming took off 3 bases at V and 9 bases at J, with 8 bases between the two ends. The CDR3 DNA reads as TGCAGTGCTAGGCAATATCAAGCTTTCTTT. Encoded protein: CSARQYQAFF.

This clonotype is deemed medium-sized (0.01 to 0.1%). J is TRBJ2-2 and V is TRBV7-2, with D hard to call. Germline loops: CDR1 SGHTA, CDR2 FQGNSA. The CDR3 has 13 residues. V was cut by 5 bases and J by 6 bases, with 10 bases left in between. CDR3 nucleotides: TGTGCCAGCAGCCCCCGTTCGGCCGGGGAGCTGTTTTTT. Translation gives CASSPRSAGELFF. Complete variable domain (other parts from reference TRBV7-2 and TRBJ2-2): GAGVSQSPSNKVTEKGKDVELRCDPISGHTALYWYRQSLGQGLEFLIYFQGNSAPDKSGLPSDRFSAERTGGSVSTLTIQRTQQEDSAVYLCASSPRSAGELFFGEGSRLTVL.

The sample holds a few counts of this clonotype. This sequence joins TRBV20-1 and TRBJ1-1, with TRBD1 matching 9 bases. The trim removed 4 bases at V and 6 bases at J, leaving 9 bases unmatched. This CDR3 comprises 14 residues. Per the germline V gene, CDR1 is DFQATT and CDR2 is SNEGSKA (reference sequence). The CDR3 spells CSAMGQGLSAEAFF. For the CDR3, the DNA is TGCAGTGCTATGGGACAGGGACTTAGCGCTGAAGCTTTCTTT.

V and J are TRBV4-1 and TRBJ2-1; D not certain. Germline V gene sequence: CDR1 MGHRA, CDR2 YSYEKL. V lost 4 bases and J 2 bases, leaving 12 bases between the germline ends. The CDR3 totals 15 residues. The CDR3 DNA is TGCGCCAGCAGCCCAATTAAGCTCCCCTACAATGAGCAGTTCTTC. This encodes CASSPIKLPYNEQFF.

CDR3 amino acids: CASSYSPTGRLTEAFF. CDR3 DNA sequence: TGTGCCAGCAGTTACTCCCCAACGGGACGACTCACTGAAGCTTTCTTT. The chain combines TRBV6-5 with TRBJ1-1, with a weak D call TRBD1 (5 bases). Germline CDR1 reads MNHEY; CDR2 reads SVGAGI. The CDR3 totals 16 residues. V lost 0 bases, J lost 4 bases, and 15 bases lay in between.

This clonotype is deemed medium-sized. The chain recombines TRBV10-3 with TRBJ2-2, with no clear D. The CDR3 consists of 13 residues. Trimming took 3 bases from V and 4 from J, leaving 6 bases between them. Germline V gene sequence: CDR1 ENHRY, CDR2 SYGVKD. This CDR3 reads CAISDSITGELFF. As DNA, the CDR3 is TGTGCCATCAGTGACAGTATCACCGGGGAGCTGTTTTTT.

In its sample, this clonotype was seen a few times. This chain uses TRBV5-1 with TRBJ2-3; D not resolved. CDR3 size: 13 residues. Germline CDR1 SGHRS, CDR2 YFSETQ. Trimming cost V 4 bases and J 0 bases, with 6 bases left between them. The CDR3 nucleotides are TGCGCCAGCAGCCTATCCAGCACAGATACGCAGTATTTT. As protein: CASSLSSTDTQYF. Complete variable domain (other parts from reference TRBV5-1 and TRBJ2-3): KAGVTQTPRYLIKTRGQQVTLSCSPISGHRSVSWYQQTPGQGLQFLFEYFSETQRNKGNFPGRFSGRQFSNSRSEMNVSTLELGDSALYLCASSLSSTDTQYFGPGTRLTVL.